The 21 T cell receptor beta chains below come from one sample, sequenced in a study of shared clonotypes between healthy human individuals. Clones were sequenced by immunoSEQ multiplex PCR, and TCRdb holds only the in-frame ones, with some missing. Here the sample spans approximately 1,500,000 clones, more than 95% being singletons. Sequenced input: naive CD4+ T cells sorted from blood. Sample subset: CD45RA+ positively selected. The receptors stem from a man aged 25-40 years in good health.

This chain joins TRBV13 and TRBJ2-7, with 9 bases identical to TRBD2. CDR1 is PRHDT, CDR2 FYEKMQ, per germline (reference sequence). V gave up 5 bases and J gave up 1 base; unmatched junction bases: 6. The CDR3 spans 15 residues. CDR3 loop: CASSPFAGGSYEQYF. The CDR3 nucleotides read TGTGCCAGCAGCCCGTTTGCGGGAGGGTCCTACGAGCAGTACTTC. The full variable domain, its missing parts supplied by reference TRBV13 and TRBJ2-7, is AAGVIQSPRHLIKEKRETATLKCYPIPRHDTVYWYQQGPGQDPQFLISFYEKMQSDKGSIPDRFSAQQFSDYHSELNMSSLELGDSALYFCASSPFAGGSYEQYFGPGTRLTVT.

Remarks on this clone: Within the sample, other DNA sequences also encode this same CDR3. This chain links TRBV18 with TRBJ2-3; 10 positions agree with TRBD2. The length of the CDR3 is 15 residues. Germline V gene data show CDR1 as KGHSH and CDR2 as LQKENI. Trimming cost V 3 bases and J 3 bases; bases outside gene matches: 3. CDR3 region: CASSPASGSTDTQYF. In DNA form, the CDR3 reads TGTGCCAGCTCACCGGCTAGCGGGAGTACAGATACGCAGTATTTT.

This chain links TRBV30 with TRBJ2-7; a weak D match, TRBD2 (5 bases). With 0 bases removed from V and 6 bases from J, the gap between germline ends came to 15 bases. Germline V gene sequence: CDR1 GTSNPN, CDR2 SVGIG (reference sequence). The CDR3 is 14 amino acids. The CDR3 loop is CAWSVGRIGSEQYF. The CDR3 bases are TGTGCCTGGAGTGTAGGTCGAATAGGGAGCGAGCAGTACTTC.

Notes on this clone: One end of the junction varies from germline; a read error may be responsible. This chain uses TRBV7-7 with TRBJ2-1; D gene ambiguous. Germline CDR1 reads SSHAT; CDR2 reads FNYEAQ (reference sequence). The CDR3 length is 12 residues. The CDR3 sequence: CASSQALGEQFF. CDR3 bases: TGTGCTAGCAGCCAGGCATTGGGTGAGCAGTTCTTC.

The chain combines TRBV28 with TRBJ2-1; D is possibly TRBD2 (6 bases). V gave up 3 bases and J gave up 9 bases, with 21 bases separating them. The CDR3 extends over 16 amino acids. Germline assignment: CDR1 MDHEN and CDR2 SYDVKM. CDR3 sequence (DNA): TGTGCCAGCAGTTTCCATAGTTCGGGGGAGTGGACTGAGCAGTTCTTC. This translates into CASSFHSSGEWTEQFF.

This chain connects TRBV29-1 to TRBJ2-3, with no clear D. CDR1 is SQVTM and CDR2 is ANQGSEA in the germline V gene. The CDR3 contains 12 residues. The V and J ends lost 7 bases and 0 bases respectively, with 8 bases between them. The CDR3 coding sequence is TGCAGCGCTAAATTAAGCACAGATACGCAGTATTTT. It yields the protein CSAKLSTDTQYF.

The V gene is TRBV28, the J gene TRBJ2-5; unclear D gene. Germline V gene data show CDR1 as MDHEN and CDR2 as SYDVKM. This CDR3 is 15 amino acids long. Trimming left V 1 base short and J 2 bases short, with 11 bases between. CDR3 loop: CASSLLVQEQETQYF. The CDR3 DNA is TGTGCCAGCAGTTTATTAGTCCAGGAGCAAGAGACCCAGTACTTC.

The chain couples TRBV28 to TRBJ2-6, with D maybe TRBD2 (6 bases). CDR3 length: 16 residues. V lost 5 bases, J lost 4 bases, and 15 bases lay in between. Per the germline V gene, CDR1 is MDHEN and CDR2 is SYDVKM. Here the CDR3 reads CASSRTFGGGANVLTF. The CDR3 nucleotides are TGTGCCAGCAGTCGGACATTCGGAGGGGGGGCCAACGTCCTGACTTTC. The complete variable domain, with remaining parts taken from reference TRBV28 and TRBJ2-6, reads DVKVTQSSRYLVKRTGEKVFLECVQDMDHENMFWYRQDPGLGLRLIYFSYDVKMKEKGDIPEGYSVSREKKERFSLILESASTNQTSMYLCASSRTFGGGANVLTFGAGSRLTVL.

The V gene is TRBV2, the J gene TRBJ2-3, with TRBD2 matching over 8 bases. The CDR3 consists of 18 residues. V lost 6 bases and J lost 2; bases outside the gene matches: 16. Germline V lookup: CDR1 SNHLY, CDR2 FYNNEI. The CDR3 DNA reads as TGTGCCAGCAGACTTACTAGTACCGCGGGGGGCCACACAGATACGCAGTATTTT. It yields the protein CASRLTSTAGGHTDTQYF.

This chain joins TRBV15 and TRBJ2-3, with 8 bases matching TRBD2. Germline values: CDR1 LNHNV, CDR2 YYDKDF (reference sequence). J gave up 8 bases and V 3 bases, and 16 bases lay outside the gene matches. This CDR3 region has 17 residues. The CDR3 is CATSREGSGSGRGTQYF. CDR3 bases: TGTGCCACCAGCAGGGAGGGGAGCGGGAGTGGGCGGGGTACGCAGTATTTT.

V is TRBV18 and J is TRBJ2-5; a weak D match, TRBD2 (5 bases). This CDR3 has 16 residues. V was cut by 3 bases and J by 0 bases, with 14 bases left in between. Per the germline V gene, CDR1 is KGHSH and CDR2 is LQKENI. The CDR3 nucleotides read TGTGCCAGCTCACCGTTACCCGGACTGTACCAAGAGACCCAGTACTTC. It encodes CASSPLPGLYQETQYF.

CDR3 in amino acids: CASSPSRYSTEAFF. For the CDR3, the DNA is TGTGCCAGCAGTCCTTCACGTTATAGCACTGAAGCTTTCTTT. V usage is TRBV27 and J usage is TRBJ1-1, with unresolved D. The germline CDR1 and CDR2 sequences are MNHEY and SMNVEV (reference sequence). This CDR3 has 14 amino acids. Trimming left V 5 bases short and J 4 bases short, with 14 bases between.

This chain joins TRBV21-1 and TRBJ2-5; the tabulated D call, TRBD1, remains unverified against the DNA. TRBV21-1 is reported as a pseudogene. The CDR3 runs 17 residues. The CDR3 DNA sequence: TGTGCCAGCAGCAGGTTCGAGGGTGACAGGAGGTCGGAGACCCAGTACTTC. Encoded protein: CASSRFEGDRRSETQYF.

The V and J genes are TRBV6-4 and TRBJ2-5, with D tentatively TRBD1 (6 bases). V lost 9 bases and J 1 base, leaving 12 bases between the germline ends. Germline lookup yields CDR1 MRHNA and CDR2 SNTAGT. The length of the CDR3 is 13 residues. DNA for the CDR3: TGTGCCAGTGCCCAGGGGCCCCAAGAGACCCAGTACTTC. Protein product: CASAQGPQETQYF.

The chain has TRBV21-1 and TRBJ2-1; the D segment call TRBD2 is taken from the table without a DNA check. TRBV21-1 is termed a pseudogene. This CDR3 region has 20 residues. CDR3 loop: CASSKASKTRVPSSYNEQFF. CDR3 in DNA: TGTGCCAGCAGCAAAGCGAGCAAGACTAGAGTCCCCTCCTCCTACAATGAGCAGTTCTTC.

The V call is TRBV11-2, the J call TRBJ1-2; 7 bases line up with TRBD1. Germline V gives CDR1 SGHAT, CDR2 FQNNGV. J lost 4 bases, V lost 5 bases, and 10 bases had no gene match. The CDR3 is 15 amino acids. The CDR3 coding sequence is TGTGCCAGCAGCCTGAGGAACAGGGGTGGCTATGGCTACACCTTC. Protein: CASSLRNRGGYGYTF.

The CDR3 spells CASSEVVQPSGEQYF. CDR3 DNA sequence: TGTGCCAGCAGCGAAGTTGTACAGCCTAGTGGCGAGCAGTACTTC. The chain joins TRBV11-2 to TRBJ2-7, with D unclear. Germline-derived CDR1 and CDR2 are SGHAT and FQNNGV. The CDR3 consists of 15 residues. Trimming shortened V by 5 bases and J by 6 bases, and 20 bases separated the two germline ends. The full variable domain, rest sourced from reference TRBV11-2 and TRBJ2-7, is EAGVAQSPRYKIIEKRQSVAFWCNPISGHATLYWYQQILGQGPKLLIQFQNNGVVDDSQLPKDRFSAERLKGVDSTLKIQPAKLEDSAVYLCASSEVVQPSGEQYFGPGTRLTVT.

The rearrangement joins TRBV7-8 to TRBJ1-1; tentative D call: TRBD1 (5 bases). The CDR3 spans 14 residues. CDR1 and CDR2 from the germline V gene are SGHVS and FQNEAQ. The ends were cut back, 5 bases at V and 0 bases at J, with 10 bases in the middle. The CDR3 nucleotides read TGTGCCAGCAGCCACGGGGCCTTGAACACTGAAGCTTTCTTT. This gives the protein CASSHGALNTEAFF. Filled out from reference TRBV7-8 and TRBJ1-1, the complete variable domain reads GAGVSQSPRYKVAKRGQDVALRCDPISGHVSLFWYQQALGQGPEFLTYFQNEAQLDKSGLPSDRFFAERPEGSVSTLKIQRTQQEDSAVYLCASSHGALNTEAFFGQGTRLTVV.

As for this clone: The same CDR3 can be traced to other DNA sequences in this sample. The chain recombines TRBV7-3 with TRBJ2-1; 7 bases line up with TRBD2. The CDR3 totals 15 residues. V shed 2 bases, J shed 4 bases, and the junction held 5 bases outside the gene matches. The germline V gene has CDR1 SGHTA and CDR2 FQGTGA. DNA of the CDR3: TGTGCCAGCAGCTTAGGGCTAGCGGCTTACAATGAGCAGTTCTTC. Protein product: CASSLGLAAYNEQFF.

The chain couples TRBV7-8 to TRBJ1-2, with D possibly TRBD1 on 5 matching bases. The CDR3 runs 14 residues. Per the germline V gene, CDR1 is SGHVS and CDR2 is FQNEAQ. The V end was cut by 3 bases, the J end by 5 bases, with 13 bases between. CDR3 DNA: TGTGCCAGCAGCTTCCAGGGACGATCGTATGGCTACACCTTC. Translating it yields CASSFQGRSYGYTF.

The genes are TRBV30 and TRBJ1-1, with a tentative D call TRBD1 (5 bases). Trimming removed 5 bases from V and 4 bases from J, with 11 bases in between. CDR3 length: 12 amino acids. Germline assignment: CDR1 GTSNPN and CDR2 SVGIG (reference sequence). The CDR3 nucleotides read TGTGCCTGGGGCCCAGGGCGCACTGAAGCTTTCTTT. The encoded protein is CAWGPGRTEAFF.